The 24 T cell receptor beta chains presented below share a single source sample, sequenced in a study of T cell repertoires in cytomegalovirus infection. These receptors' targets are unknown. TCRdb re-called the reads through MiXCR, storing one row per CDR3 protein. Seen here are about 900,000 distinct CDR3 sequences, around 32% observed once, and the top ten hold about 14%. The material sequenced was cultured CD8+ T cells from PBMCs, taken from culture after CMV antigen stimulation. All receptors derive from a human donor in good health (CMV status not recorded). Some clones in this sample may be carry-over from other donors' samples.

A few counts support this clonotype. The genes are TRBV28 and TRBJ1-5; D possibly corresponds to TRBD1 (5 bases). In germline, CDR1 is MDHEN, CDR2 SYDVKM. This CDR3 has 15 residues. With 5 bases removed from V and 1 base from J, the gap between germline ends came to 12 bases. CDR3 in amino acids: CASSDSGWSNQPQHF. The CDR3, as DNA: TGTGCCAGCAGTGACTCAGGGTGGAGCAATCAGCCCCAGCATTTT.

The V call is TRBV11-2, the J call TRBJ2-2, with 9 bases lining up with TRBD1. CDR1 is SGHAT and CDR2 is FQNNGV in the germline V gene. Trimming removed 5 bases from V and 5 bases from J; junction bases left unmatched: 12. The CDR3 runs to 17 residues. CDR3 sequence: CASSPSRQGVNTGELFF. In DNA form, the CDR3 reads TGTGCCAGCAGCCCTTCTCGACAGGGGGTGAATACCGGGGAGCTGTTTTTT.

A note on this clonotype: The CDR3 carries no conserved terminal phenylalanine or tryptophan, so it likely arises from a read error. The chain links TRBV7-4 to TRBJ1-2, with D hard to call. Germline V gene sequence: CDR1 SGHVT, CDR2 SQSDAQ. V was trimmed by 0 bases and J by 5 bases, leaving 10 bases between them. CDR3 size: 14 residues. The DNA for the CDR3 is TGTGCCAGCAGCTTAGCCCACGACGGATATGGCTACACCATC. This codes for CASSLAHDGYGYTI.

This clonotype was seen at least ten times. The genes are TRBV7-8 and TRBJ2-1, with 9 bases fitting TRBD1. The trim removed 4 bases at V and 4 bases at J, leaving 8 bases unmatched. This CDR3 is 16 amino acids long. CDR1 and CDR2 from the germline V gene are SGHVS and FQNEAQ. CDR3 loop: CASSWDRAGLYNEQFF. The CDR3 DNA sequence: TGTGCCAGCAGCTGGGACAGGGCCGGGCTTTACAATGAGCAGTTCTTC.

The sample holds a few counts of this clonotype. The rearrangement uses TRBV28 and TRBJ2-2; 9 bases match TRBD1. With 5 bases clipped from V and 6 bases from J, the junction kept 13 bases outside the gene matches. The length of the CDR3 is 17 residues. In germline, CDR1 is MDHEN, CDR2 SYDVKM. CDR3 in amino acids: CASSPLWGQGKSGELFF. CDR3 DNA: TGTGCCAGCAGTCCTTTGTGGGGACAGGGCAAGTCCGGGGAGCTGTTTTTT.

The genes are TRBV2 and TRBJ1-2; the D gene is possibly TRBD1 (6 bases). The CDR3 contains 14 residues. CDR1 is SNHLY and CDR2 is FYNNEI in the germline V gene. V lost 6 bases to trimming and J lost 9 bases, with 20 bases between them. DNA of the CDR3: TGTGCCAGCAGCCGGGGGCTAAGGGAAGGGAGCTACACCTTC. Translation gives CASSRGLREGSYTF.

CDR3 nucleotides: TGCGCCAGCAGCGCCGGGACAGGGTATCCAGATACGCAGTATTTT. Its protein product is CASSAGTGYPDTQYF. The chain couples TRBV10-1 to TRBJ2-3, with 9 bases aligning to TRBD1. CDR3 size: 15 residues. The J segment lost 4 bases and the V segment lost 6 bases, leaving 8 bases of the junction unmatched. Germline V gives CDR1 WNHNN, CDR2 SYGVQD (reference sequence).

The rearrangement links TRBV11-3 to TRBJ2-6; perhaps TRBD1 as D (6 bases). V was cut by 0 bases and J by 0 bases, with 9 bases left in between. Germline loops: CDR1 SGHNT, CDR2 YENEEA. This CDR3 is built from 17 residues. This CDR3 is CASSLEDSSSGANVLTF. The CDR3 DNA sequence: TGTGCCAGCAGCTTAGAGGACAGTAGCTCTGGGGCCAACGTCCTGACTTTC.

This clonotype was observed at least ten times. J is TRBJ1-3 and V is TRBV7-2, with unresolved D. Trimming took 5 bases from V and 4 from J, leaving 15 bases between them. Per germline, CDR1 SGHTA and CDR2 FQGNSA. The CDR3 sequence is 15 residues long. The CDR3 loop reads CASSTSPGLGNTIYF. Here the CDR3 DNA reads TGTGCCAGCAGCACCAGCCCGGGATTGGGAAACACCATATATTTT.

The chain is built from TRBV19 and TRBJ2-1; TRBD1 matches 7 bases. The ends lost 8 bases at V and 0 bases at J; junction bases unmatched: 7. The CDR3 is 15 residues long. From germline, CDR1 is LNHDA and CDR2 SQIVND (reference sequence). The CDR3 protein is CASLQGLLSYNEQFF. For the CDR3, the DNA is TGTGCCAGTTTACAGGGGCTCCTCTCCTACAATGAGCAGTTCTTC. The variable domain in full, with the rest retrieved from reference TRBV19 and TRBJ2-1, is DGGITQSPKYLFRKEGQNVTLSCEQNLNHDAMYWYRQDPGQGLRLIYYSQIVNDFQKGDIAEGYSVSREKKESFPLTVTSAQKNPTAFYLCASLQGLLSYNEQFFGPGTRLTVL.

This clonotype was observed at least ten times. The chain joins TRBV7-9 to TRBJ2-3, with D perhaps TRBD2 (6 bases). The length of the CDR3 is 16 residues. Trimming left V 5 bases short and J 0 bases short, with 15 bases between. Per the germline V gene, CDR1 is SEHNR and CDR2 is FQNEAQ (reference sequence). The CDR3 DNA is TGTGCCAGCAGCCCGAGGGCGGGGAGTAGCACAGATACGCAGTATTTT. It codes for CASSPRAGSSTDTQYF. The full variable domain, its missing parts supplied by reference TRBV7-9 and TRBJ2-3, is DTGVSQNPRHKITKRGQNVTFRCDPISEHNRLYWYRQTLGQGPEFLTYFQNEAQLEKSRLLSDRFSAERPKGSFSTLEIQRTEQGDSAMYLCASSPRAGSSTDTQYFGPGTRLTVL.

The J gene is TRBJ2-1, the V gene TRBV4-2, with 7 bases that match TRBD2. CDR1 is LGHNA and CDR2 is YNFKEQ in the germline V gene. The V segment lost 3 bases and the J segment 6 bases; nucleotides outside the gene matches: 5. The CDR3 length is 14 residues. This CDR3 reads CASSHGGNLNEQFF. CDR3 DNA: TGTGCCAGCAGCCACGGGGGGAATCTCAATGAGCAGTTCTTC.

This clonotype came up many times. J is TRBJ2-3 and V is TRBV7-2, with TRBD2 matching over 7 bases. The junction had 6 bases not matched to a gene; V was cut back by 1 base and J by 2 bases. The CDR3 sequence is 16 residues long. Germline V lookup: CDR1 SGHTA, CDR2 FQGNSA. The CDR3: CASSLGTLAVTDTQYF. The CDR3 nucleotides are TGTGCCAGCAGCTTAGGTACCCTAGCGGTCACAGATACGCAGTATTTT.

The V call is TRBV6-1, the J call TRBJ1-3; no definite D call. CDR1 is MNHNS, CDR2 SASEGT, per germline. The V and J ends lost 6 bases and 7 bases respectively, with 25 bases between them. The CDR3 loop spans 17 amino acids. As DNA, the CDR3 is TGTGCCAGCAGCCCACACCCGAACGAGGGTTACGGTAACACCATATATTTT. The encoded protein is CASSPHPNEGYGNTIYF.

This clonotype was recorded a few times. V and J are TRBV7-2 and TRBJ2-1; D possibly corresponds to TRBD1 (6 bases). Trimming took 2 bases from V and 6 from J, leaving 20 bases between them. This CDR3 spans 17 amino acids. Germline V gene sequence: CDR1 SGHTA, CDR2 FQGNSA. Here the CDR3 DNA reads TGTGCCAGCAGCTTAAAGATAAGCAGGGGTTGGGGCAATGAGCAGTTCTTC. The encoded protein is CASSLKISRGWGNEQFF.

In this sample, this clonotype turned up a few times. CDR3 DNA sequence: TGTGCCGGCAAGACAGCGAACACCGGGGAGCTGTTTTTT. Protein sequence: CAGKTANTGELFF. The rearrangement uses TRBV7-6 and TRBJ2-2; D may be TRBD1 (5 bases). Per the germline V gene, CDR1 is SGHVS and CDR2 is FNYEAQ. The CDR3 extends over 13 amino acids. Trimming took off 11 bases at V and 0 bases at J, with 10 bases between the two ends. The full variable domain, in which reference TRBV7-6 and TRBJ2-2 provide the parts outside the CDR3, is GAGVSQSPRYKVTKRGQDVALRCDPISGHVSLYWYRQALGQGPEFLTYFNYEAQQDKSGLPNDRFSAERPEGSISTLTIQRTEQRDSAMYRCAGKTANTGELFFGEGSRLTVL.

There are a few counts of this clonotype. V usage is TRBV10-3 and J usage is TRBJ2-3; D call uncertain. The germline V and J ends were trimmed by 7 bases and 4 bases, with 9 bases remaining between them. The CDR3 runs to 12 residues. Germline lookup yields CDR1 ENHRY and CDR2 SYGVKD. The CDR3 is CAIMALADTQYF. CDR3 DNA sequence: TGTGCCATCATGGCATTGGCAGATACGCAGTATTTT.

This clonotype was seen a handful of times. CDR3 sequence reads: CASSRVEGDRYSNQPQHF. The CDR3 DNA reads TGTGCCAGCAGCCGGGTTGAGGGGGACAGATATAGCAATCAGCCCCAGCATTTT. The J gene is TRBJ1-5, the V gene TRBV5-5, with 7 nucleotides matching TRBD1. Germline V gene data show CDR1 as SGHKS and CDR2 as YYEKEE (reference sequence). The CDR3 has 18 residues. With 4 bases clipped from V and 0 bases from J, the junction kept 13 bases outside the gene matches. The complete variable domain, with remaining parts taken from reference TRBV5-5 and TRBJ1-5, reads DAGVTQSPTHLIKTRGQQVTLRCSPISGHKSVSWYQQVLGQGPQFIFQYYEKEERGRGNFPDRFSARQFPNYSSELNVNALLLGDSALYLCASSRVEGDRYSNQPQHFGDGTRLSIL.

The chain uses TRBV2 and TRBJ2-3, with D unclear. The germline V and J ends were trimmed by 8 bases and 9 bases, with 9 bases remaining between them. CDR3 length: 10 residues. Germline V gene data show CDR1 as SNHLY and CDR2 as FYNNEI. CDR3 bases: TGTGCCAGCGGTGGAAAAACGCAGTATTTT. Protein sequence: CASGGKTQYF.

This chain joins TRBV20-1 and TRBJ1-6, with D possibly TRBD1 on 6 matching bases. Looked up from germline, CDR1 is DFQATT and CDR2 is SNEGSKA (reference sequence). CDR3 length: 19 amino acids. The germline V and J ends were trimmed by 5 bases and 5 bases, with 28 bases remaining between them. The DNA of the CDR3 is TGCAGTGCTCGCAGAGCGGGGGCGACAGGCACTTATAATAATTCACCCCTCCACTTT. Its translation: CSARRAGATGTYNNSPLHF.

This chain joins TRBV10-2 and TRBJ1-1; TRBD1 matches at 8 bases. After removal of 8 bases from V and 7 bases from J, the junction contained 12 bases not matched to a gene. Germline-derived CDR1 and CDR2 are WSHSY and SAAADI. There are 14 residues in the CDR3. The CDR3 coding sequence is TGCGCCAGCGGGGGGGACAGGACCGCACGTGAAGCTTTCTTT. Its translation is CASGGDRTAREAFF.

DNA for the CDR3: TGTGCCACCAGTGATTCAGGGGGTTTAGATGGCTACACCTTC. Amino acids: CATSDSGGLDGYTF. The chain links TRBV24-1 to TRBJ1-2; 7 bases line up with TRBD1. Looked up from germline, CDR1 is KGHDR and CDR2 is SFDVKD. V was clipped by 2 bases and J by 6 bases; unmatched bases: 5. The CDR3 runs 14 residues.

CDR3 sequence reads: CASSLGWTGSNEQFF. DNA for the CDR3: TGTGCCAGCAGCTTAGGGTGGACAGGGTCCAATGAGCAGTTCTTC. The chain carries TRBV7-2 and TRBJ2-1; TRBD1 agrees at 8 bases. In germline, CDR1 is SGHTA, CDR2 FQGNSA. The CDR3 consists of 15 residues. V shed 1 base, J shed 6 bases, and the junction held 5 bases outside the gene matches.

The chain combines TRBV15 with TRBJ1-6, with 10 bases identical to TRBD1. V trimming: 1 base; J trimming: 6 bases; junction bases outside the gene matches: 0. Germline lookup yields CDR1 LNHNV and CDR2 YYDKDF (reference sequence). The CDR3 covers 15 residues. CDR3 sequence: CATSRGTGGNSPLHF. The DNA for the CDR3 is TGTGCCACCAGCAGAGGGACAGGGGGTAATTCACCCCTCCACTTT.